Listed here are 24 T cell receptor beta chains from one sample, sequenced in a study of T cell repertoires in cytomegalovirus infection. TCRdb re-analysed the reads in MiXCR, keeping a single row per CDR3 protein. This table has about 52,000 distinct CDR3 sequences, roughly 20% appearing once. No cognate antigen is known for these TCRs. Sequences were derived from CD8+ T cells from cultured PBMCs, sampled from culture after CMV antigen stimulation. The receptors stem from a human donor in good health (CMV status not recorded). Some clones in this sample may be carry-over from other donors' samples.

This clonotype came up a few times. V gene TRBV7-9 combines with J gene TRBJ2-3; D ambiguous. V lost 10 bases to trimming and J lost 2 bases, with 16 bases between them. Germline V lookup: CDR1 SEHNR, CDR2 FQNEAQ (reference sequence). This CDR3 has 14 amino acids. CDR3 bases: TGTGCCACCTCCTCCCCCGACTCCACAGATACGCAGTATTTT. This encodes CATSSPDSTDTQYF.

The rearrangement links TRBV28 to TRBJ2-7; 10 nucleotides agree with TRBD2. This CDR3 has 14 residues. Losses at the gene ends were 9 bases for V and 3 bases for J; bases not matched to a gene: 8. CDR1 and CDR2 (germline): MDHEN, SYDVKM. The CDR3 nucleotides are TGTGCCAGTTCTACTAGCGGGATCCTCTACGAGCAGTACTTC. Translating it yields CASSTSGILYEQYF.

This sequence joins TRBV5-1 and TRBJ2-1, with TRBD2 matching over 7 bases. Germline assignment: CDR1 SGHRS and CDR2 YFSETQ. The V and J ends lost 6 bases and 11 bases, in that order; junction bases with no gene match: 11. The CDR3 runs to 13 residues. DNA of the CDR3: TGCGCCAGCAAAACTGACCTAAGCGGGAAGCAGTTCTTC. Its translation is CASKTDLSGKQFF.

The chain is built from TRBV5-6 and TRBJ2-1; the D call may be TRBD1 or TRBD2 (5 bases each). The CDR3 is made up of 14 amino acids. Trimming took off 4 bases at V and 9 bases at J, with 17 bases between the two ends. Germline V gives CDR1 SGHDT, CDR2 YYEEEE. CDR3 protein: CASSPMGPPSEQFF. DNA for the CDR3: TGTGCCAGCAGCCCTATGGGACCGCCATCTGAGCAGTTCTTC.

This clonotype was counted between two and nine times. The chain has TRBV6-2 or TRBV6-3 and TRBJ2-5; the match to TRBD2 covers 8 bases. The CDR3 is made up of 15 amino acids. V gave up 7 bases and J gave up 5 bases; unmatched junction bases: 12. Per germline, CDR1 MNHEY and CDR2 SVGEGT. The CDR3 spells CASTSGQTSAETQYF. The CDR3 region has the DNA TGTGCCAGCACCTCCGGACAGACTAGCGCGGAGACCCAGTACTTC.

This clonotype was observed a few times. The DNA for the CDR3 is TGTGCCAGCAGCTCGGGCCCGGTCGGCAATGAGCAGTTCTTC. Translation: CASSSGPVGNEQFF. The chain employs TRBV7-3 and TRBJ2-1; D gene ambiguous. The germline V gene has CDR1 SGHTA and CDR2 FQGTGA. Trimming took 4 bases from V and 6 from J, leaving 13 bases between them. The CDR3 is made up of 14 amino acids.

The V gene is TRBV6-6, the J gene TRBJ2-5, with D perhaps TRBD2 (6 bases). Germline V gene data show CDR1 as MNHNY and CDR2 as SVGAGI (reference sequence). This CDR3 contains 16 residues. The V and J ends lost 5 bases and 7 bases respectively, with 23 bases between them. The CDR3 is CASSDEEGPLAATQYF. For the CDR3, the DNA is TGTGCCAGCAGTGACGAGGAAGGCCCACTAGCTGCGACCCAGTACTTC.

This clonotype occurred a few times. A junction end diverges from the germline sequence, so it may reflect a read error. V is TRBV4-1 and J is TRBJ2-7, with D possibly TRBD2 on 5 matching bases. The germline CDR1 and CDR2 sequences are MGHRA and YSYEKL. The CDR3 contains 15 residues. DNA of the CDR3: TGTGCCAGCAGCCCAGAAGCCAGCGGACCCTACGAGCAGTACTTC. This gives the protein CASSPEASGPYEQYF.

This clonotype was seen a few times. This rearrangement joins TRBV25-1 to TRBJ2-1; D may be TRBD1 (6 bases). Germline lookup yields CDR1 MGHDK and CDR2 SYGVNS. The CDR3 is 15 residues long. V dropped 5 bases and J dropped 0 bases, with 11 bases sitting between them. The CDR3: CASSYDRYSYNEQFF. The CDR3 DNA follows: TGTGCCAGCAGTTATGACAGGTACTCCTACAATGAGCAGTTCTTC.

The CDR3 DNA sequence: TGTGCCAGCAGCTCCGAACCCCGACTAGCGGGAGATCAGACCCAGTACTTC. This translates into CASSSEPRLAGDQTQYF. The chain uses TRBV7-2 and TRBJ2-5; 12 bases align to TRBD2. The CDR3 is made up of 17 amino acids. Trimming cost V 4 bases and J 6 bases; bases outside gene matches: 12. The germline CDR1 and CDR2 sequences are SGHTA and FQGNSA.

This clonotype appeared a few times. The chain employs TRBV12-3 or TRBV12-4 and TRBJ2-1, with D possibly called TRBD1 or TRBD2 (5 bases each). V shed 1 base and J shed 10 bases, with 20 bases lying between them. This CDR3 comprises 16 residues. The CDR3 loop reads CASSLGVFRGRGEQFF. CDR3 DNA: TGTGCCAGCAGTTTAGGAGTTTTTCGGGGAAGGGGCGAGCAGTTCTTC.

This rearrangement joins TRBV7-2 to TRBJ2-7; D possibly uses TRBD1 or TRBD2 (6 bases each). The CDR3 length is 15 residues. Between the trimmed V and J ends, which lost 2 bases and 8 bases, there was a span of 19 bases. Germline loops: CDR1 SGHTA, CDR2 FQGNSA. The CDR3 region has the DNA TGTGCCAGCAGCTTAATTTGGAGAAGGGGGGACAAGCAGTACTTC. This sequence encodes CASSLIWRRGDKQYF.

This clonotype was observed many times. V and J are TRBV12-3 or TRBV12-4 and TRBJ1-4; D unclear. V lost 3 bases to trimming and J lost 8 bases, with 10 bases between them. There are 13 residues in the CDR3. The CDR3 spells CASSFGRTEKLFF. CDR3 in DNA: TGTGCCAGCAGTTTTGGCCGGACCGAAAAACTGTTTTTT.

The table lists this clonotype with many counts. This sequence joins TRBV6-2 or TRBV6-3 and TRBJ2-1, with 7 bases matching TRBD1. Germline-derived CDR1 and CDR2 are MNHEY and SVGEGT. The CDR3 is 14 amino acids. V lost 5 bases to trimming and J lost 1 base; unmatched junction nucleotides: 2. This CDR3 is CASSPRGSYNEQFF. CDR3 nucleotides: TGTGCCAGCAGTCCCAGGGGGTCCTACAATGAGCAGTTCTTC.

CDR3 DNA sequence: TGTGCCAGCAGCCTCATGGGGACTAAGGGTCCCGGGGAGCTGTTTTTT. Its protein is CASSLMGTKGPGELFF. This rearrangement joins TRBV7-9 to TRBJ2-2, with 7 bases fitting TRBD2. Losses at the gene ends were 5 bases for V and 6 bases for J; bases not matched to a gene: 12. Germline V CDR1 and CDR2: SEHNR, FQNEAQ (reference sequence). The CDR3 contains 16 residues.

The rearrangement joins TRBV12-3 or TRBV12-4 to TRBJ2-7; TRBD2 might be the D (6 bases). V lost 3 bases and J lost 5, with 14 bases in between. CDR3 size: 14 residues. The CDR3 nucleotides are TGTGCCAGCAGTTTCCTGGGACTTCCCGACGAGCAGTACTTC. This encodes CASSFLGLPDEQYF.

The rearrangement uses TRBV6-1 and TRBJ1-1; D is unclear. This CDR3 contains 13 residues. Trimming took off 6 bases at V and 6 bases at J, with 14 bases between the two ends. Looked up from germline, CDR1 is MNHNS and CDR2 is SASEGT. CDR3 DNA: TGTGCCAGCAGCTATGGGCTTTTGGCTGAAGCTTTCTTT. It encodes CASSYGLLAEAFF.

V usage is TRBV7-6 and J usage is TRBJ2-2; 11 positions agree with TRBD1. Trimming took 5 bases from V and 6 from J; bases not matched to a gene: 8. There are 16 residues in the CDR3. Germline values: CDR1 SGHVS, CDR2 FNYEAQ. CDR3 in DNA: TGTGCCAGCAGCCCAAGGACAGGGGGCGGCCCCGGGGAGCTGTTTTTT. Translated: CASSPRTGGGPGELFF.

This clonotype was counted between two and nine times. CDR3 protein: CASSRDRGYEQFF. CDR3 in DNA: TGTGCCAGCAGCCGGGACAGGGGATATGAGCAGTTCTTC. The rearrangement uses TRBV7-9 and TRBJ2-1, with 10 bases aligning to TRBD1. Germline V gene lookup returns CDR1 SEHNR and CDR2 FQNEAQ (reference sequence). CDR3 size: 13 residues. V was clipped by 5 bases and J by 8 bases; unmatched bases: 3.

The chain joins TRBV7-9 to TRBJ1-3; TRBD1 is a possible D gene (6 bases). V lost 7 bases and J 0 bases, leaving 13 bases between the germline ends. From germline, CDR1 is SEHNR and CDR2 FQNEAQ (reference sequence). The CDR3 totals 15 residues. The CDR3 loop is CASTLGTLSGNTIYF. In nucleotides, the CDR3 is TGTGCCAGCACCCTGGGGACACTCTCTGGAAACACCATATATTTT.

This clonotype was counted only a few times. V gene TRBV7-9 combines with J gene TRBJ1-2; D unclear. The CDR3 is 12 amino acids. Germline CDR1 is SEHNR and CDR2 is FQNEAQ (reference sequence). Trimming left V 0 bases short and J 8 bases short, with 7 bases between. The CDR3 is CASSLAQRGYTF. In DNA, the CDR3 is TGTGCCAGCAGCTTAGCACAACGGGGCTACACCTTC.

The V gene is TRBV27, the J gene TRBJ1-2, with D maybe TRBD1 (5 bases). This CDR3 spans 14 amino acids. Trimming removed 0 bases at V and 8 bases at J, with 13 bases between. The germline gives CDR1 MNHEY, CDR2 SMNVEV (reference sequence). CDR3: CASSLSKGGAGYTF. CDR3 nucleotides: TGTGCCAGCAGTTTATCGAAGGGTGGGGCAGGCTACACCTTC.

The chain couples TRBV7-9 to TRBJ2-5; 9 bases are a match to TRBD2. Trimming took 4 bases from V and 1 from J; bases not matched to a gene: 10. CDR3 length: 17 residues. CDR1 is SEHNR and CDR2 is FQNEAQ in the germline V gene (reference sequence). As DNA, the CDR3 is TGTGCCAGCAGCTCCGGGTCTAGCGGGGTGATCCAAGAGACCCAGTACTTC. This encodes CASSSGSSGVIQETQYF.

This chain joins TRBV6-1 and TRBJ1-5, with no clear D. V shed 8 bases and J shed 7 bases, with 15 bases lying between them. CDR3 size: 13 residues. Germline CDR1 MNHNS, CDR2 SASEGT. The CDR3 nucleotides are TGTGCCAGCGTCCAGGCCGCGTGGCAGCCCCAGCATTTT. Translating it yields CASVQAAWQPQHF.